This T cell receptor beta chain is from a study of shared T cell receptors in the human thymus. The repertoire was sequenced with immunoSEQ multiplex PCR; TCRdb's copy has only in-frame clones and lacks some. The table shows some 720,000 clones, with 85% to 90% occurring only once. A further study also used this sample, focusing on human thymus T cells. In that study: Healthy Finnish infants undergoing corrective surgery for congenital heart defects were the donors. The study used thymus tissue resected during corrective heart surgery. Across thymic and blood repertoires, the usage of V and J genes appeared to be biased. Related reports documented highly overlapping thymic repertoires among unrelated individuals.

Sequenced input: thymocytes. The TCR was taken from a boy in the first two years of life with a congenital heart defect.

The CDR3 nucleotides are TGTGCCAGCAGCCCCGCAAAGAGAACAGATACGCAGTATTTT. This translates into CASSPAKRTDTQYF. The chain recombines TRBV6-8 with TRBJ2-3; D unresolved. Germline V gene sequence: CDR1 MNHGY, CDR2 SAAAGT. V was clipped by 6 bases and J by 3 bases, with 13 bases between them. CDR3 length: 14 amino acids.